The clone carrying this T cell receptor beta chain was recorded a few times. Its antigen is unidentified. Each donor was a healthy Caucasian individual from Russia, aged about 6 to 100. The sample originates from a study of blood T cells in healthy people across ages. Study-level points and caveats: Both higher diversity and more naive CD4+ cells marked long-lived donors when set against aged donors.

Trimming took off 5 bases at V and 7 bases at J, with 14 bases between the two ends. Germline V gene lookup returns CDR1 SEHNR and CDR2 FQNEAQ (reference sequence). The CDR3 length is 13 residues. For the second PCR, which ran for about 6 to 11 cycles, a sample-barcoded 5' primer and a J-beta primer mix were used. TCRdb passed the 5' RACE reads through MiXCR, listing each CDR3 protein once. The sample lists about 1.6 million distinct CDR3 sequences, about 31% occurring once. The clonotype was recovered from a woman in her 30s in good health. V is TRBV7-9 and J is TRBJ1-2; tentative D call: TRBD1 (5 bases). The sequencing sample was made of blood. CDR3: CASSPDRWVGYTF. Here the CDR3 DNA reads TGTGCCAGCAGCCCAGACAGATGGGTTGGCTACACCTTC.